This is a list of T cell receptor beta chains from one sample in a study of blood T cells in healthy people across ages. A single record per CDR3 protein comes from TCRdb applying MiXCR to the 5' RACE reads. The sample yields 1,500,000 or so distinct CDR3 sequences, under 55% seen once. Sequences were obtained from blood. Source of these receptors: a woman younger than 35 in good health. The CDR3 runs from the conserved cysteine through the conserved F or W. The D gene is left open where the match is weak. Only some rows state a clone size, as once, few, many or a class for expanded clones.

D gene	J gene	clone size	V gene	CDR3 DNA	CDR3 protein
.	TRBJ1-2	few	TRBV9	TGTGCCAGCAGCGCAAGGGATGTTCGGGGCTACACCTTC	CASSARDVRGYTF
TRBD1	TRBJ2-5	.	TRBV20-1	TGCAGTGCTAGACCGATCGCGGGACAGGGGGCAAGTGAGACCCAGTACTTC	CSARPIAGQGASETQYF
.	TRBJ2-7	few	TRBV6-2/TRBV6-3	TGTGCCAGCACCCAGGGATCCTACGAGCAGTACTTC	CASTQGSYEQYF
TRBD2	TRBJ2-3	.	TRBV4-3	TGCGCCAGCAGCCCGCGGGGGGGCCCATATACGCAGTATTTT	CASSPRGGPYTQYF
TRBD2	TRBJ2-1	.	TRBV24-1	TGTGCCACCAGTGAGGGGACTAGCGGAGGTATCTACAATGAGCAGTTCTTC	CATSEGTSGGIYNEQFF
.	TRBJ2-7	.	TRBV6-5	TGTGCCAGCAGTTACCAAGCGGACTACAATGAGCAGTACTTC	CASSYQADYNEQYF
TRBD2	TRBJ2-5	.	TRBV12-3/TRBV12-4	TGTGCCACCGGACTAGCGGGGCAAGAGACCCAGTACTTC	CATGLAGQETQYF
TRBD1	TRBJ2-7	.	TRBV2	TGTGCCAGCAGCCTAGGGGGACAGGGGATTTACAATGAGCAGTACTTC	CASSLGGQGIYNEQYF
.	TRBJ2-5	.	TRBV29-1	TGCAGCGTTGAAGATGGACTTGAAGAGACCCAGTACTTC	CSVEDGLEETQYF
.	TRBJ1-6	.	TRBV7-2	TGTGCCAGCAGCTTCATTCGGAGGGATTCACCCCTCCACTTT	CASSFIRRDSPLHF
.	TRBJ2-7	few	TRBV7-2	TGTGCCAGCAGCTTCACTTCTGTCGGCGAGCAGTACTTC	CASSFTSVGEQYF
TRBD2	TRBJ2-7	few	TRBV7-2	TGTGCCAGCAGCTTAGGGGGGACTACAGCTTACGAGCAGTACTTC	CASSLGGTTAYEQYF
.	TRBJ2-1	few	TRBV2	TGTGCCAGCACGGCCTGGGGCGGGGGCTTCAATGAGCAGTTCTTC	CASTAWGGGFNEQFF
.	TRBJ1-1	.	TRBV6-5	TGTGCCAGCAGTTACTCTGGGGGGGACACTGAAGCTTTCTTT	CASSYSGGDTEAFF
.	TRBJ2-7	many	TRBV11-2	TGTGCCAGCAGCTTAGCCAGAAGTAGCTCCTACGAGCAGTACTTC	CASSLARSSSYEQYF
.	TRBJ2-4	.	TRBV7-9	TGTGCCAGCAGCTACGGGATTGGCAAAAACATTCAGTACTTC	CASSYGIGKNIQYF
.	TRBJ2-3	.	TRBV20-1	TGCAGTGCCCTGGACGGGCAAGATACGCAGTATTTT	CSALDGQDTQYF
.	TRBJ1-1	.	TRBV20-1	TGCAGTGCTAGAGATGCGTTTTCAGGGGACACTGAAGCTTTCTTT	CSARDAFSGDTEAFF
TRBD1	TRBJ1-1	.	TRBV10-3	TGTGCCATCAGAGACAGGGTTGAAGCTTTCTTT	CAIRDRVEAFF
.	TRBJ2-5	.	TRBV20-1	TGCAGTGCTAGAGACCTGAACGGGGGAGAAGAGACCCAGTACTTC	CSARDLNGGEETQYF
.	TRBJ1-2	.	TRBV7-2	TGTGCCAGCAGCTTAGGGGTCAGCCTTTATGGCTACACCTTC	CASSLGVSLYGYTF
.	TRBJ2-5	few	TRBV27	TGTGCCAGCAGTGTATACGGAAAAGCGGAGACCCAGTACTTC	CASSVYGKAETQYF
TRBD2	TRBJ2-1	few	TRBV29-1	TGCAGCGTTCCCGGGGGGGGCGCTTACTACAATGAGCAGTTCTTC	CSVPGGGAYYNEQFF
.	TRBJ2-7	.	TRBV12-5	TGTGCTAGTGGTCACCCCCCCGGGATAGCCCCATACGAGCAGTACTTC	CASGHPPGIAPYEQYF
TRBD2	TRBJ2-3	.	TRBV20-1	TGCAGTGCCCGACGGCGGGACTACACAGATACGCAGTATTTT	CSARRRDYTDTQYF
TRBD1	TRBJ1-5	.	TRBV12-3/TRBV12-4	TGTGCCAGCAGTCCAACCAGGGACAGGGGGCGCGGTCAGCCCCAGCATTTT	CASSPTRDRGRGQPQHF
TRBD2	TRBJ2-1	.	TRBV7-9	TGTGCCAGCAGTCGTCAAGCGGGAGGTGCCTACAATGAGCAGTTCTTC	CASSRQAGGAYNEQFF
.	TRBJ2-1	many	TRBV29-1	TGCAGCGTTGGGTCTACAGAGCAGTTCTTC	CSVGSTEQFF
.	TRBJ2-7	few	TRBV28	TGTGCCAGCAGTTTATCAGGGTATCTCCTCCACGAGCAGTACTTC	CASSLSGYLLHEQYF
.	TRBJ2-5	.	TRBV15	TGTGCCACCAGCAGAGTGGTAGTAGAAGGGGAGACCCAGTACTTC	CATSRVVVEGETQYF
TRBD2	TRBJ2-3	.	TRBV20-1	TGCAGTGCTAGTCTAGCGGGGGCCTCAGATACGCAGTATTTT	CSASLAGASDTQYF
.	TRBJ2-5	.	TRBV11-2	TGTGCCAGCAGCCAAAGTGAAAAGGGGAAAGAGACCCAGTACTTC	CASSQSEKGKETQYF
TRBD1	TRBJ2-7	few	TRBV12-3/TRBV12-4	TGTGCCAGCAGGCCTGACAGGGGGGCCCATTTTAACGGATACGAGCAGTACTTC	CASRPDRGAHFNGYEQYF
.	TRBJ1-1	few	TRBV20-1	TGCAGTGCTAGAGATCCGAGTGAACAGGGAGCTTTCTTT	CSARDPSEQGAFF
TRBD2	TRBJ2-5	.	TRBV9	TGTGCCAGCAGCCCCAAAAGCGGGAGGGAGAATGAGCAGTACTTC	CASSPKSGRENEQYF
.	TRBJ2-3	.	TRBV15	TGTGCCACCAGCAGAGAGCAGGGAAGATCAGATACGCAGTATTTT	CATSREQGRSDTQYF
.	TRBJ1-5	few	TRBV7-2	TGTGCCAGCAGCTTGCAAGGTCAGAGCAATCAGCCCCAGCATTTT	CASSLQGQSNQPQHF
TRBD2	TRBJ2-1	few	TRBV7-2	TGTGCCAGCAGCTTAGTAGCGGGTCGACCCTACAATGAGCAGTTCTTC	CASSLVAGRPYNEQFF
.	TRBJ2-5	few	TRBV7-2	TGTGCCAGCAGTGGTCCGGCCCAAGAGACCCAGTACTTC	CASSGPAQETQYF
.	TRBJ2-1	.	TRBV27	TGTGCCAGCAGTTTATCGGACCAGTACAATGAGCAGTTCTTC	CASSLSDQYNEQFF
TRBD1	TRBJ2-1	.	TRBV29-1	TGCAGCGCACGGACAGGGGGCTATGAGCAGTTCTTC	CSARTGGYEQFF
.	TRBJ1-6	few	TRBV5-1	TGCGCCAGCAGCCGCGGTCAAGACAGGCGCTATAATTCACCCCTCCACTTT	CASSRGQDRRYNSPLHF
TRBD1	TRBJ1-2	once	TRBV29-1	TGCAGCGTGTCAGTACAGGGGGCTAGCTACATCTTC	CSVSVQGASYIF
TRBD2	TRBJ2-1	.	TRBV24-1	TGTGCCACCAGTGATTTGGGCGGGAGCCAAACTAATGAGCAGTTCTTC	CATSDLGGSQTNEQFF
TRBD2	TRBJ2-7	.	TRBV27	TGTGCCAGCAGAGGCGGGGGTTACTCCTACAATGAGCAGTACTTC	CASRGGGYSYNEQYF
.	TRBJ1-2	.	TRBV6-5	TGTGCCAGCAGTTCACCCGCCGGGGGTTACTATGGCTACACCTTC	CASSSPAGGYYGYTF
TRBD2	TRBJ2-1	.	TRBV20-1	TGCAGTGCTAGAACGCGTAGCGGGGGGAGGAATGAGCAGTTCTTC	CSARTRSGGRNEQFF
.	TRBJ1-1	once	TRBV3-1	TGTGCCAGCAAGGGGTACGACATGAACACTGAAGCTTTCTTT	CASKGYDMNTEAFF